These 20 T cell receptor beta chains were all obtained from the same sample, sequenced in a study of long-term antiretroviral therapy in people with HIV (dated by TCRdb to between 2022 and 2023). The immunoSEQ hsTCRB v3.0 assay was used at survey level resolution to sequence the TRB variable region. The source is immuneACCESS, and TCRdb retained only in-frame sequences with V and J called. Part of the clones is not carried over; for the studies checked, unresolved V genes explain less than half of this, and the remainder is unexplained. A total of 22,000 or so clones appear in this sample, around four fifths of them only once. In total, the top ten clones hold 3.5% to 5% of the sample. This specimen was unsorted PBMCs, taken around 6 years after starting antiretroviral therapy. These TCRs come from a man younger than 45 with HIV.

With respect to this clone: The sample holds other DNA sequences that translate to the same CDR3. This sequence joins TRBV11-3 and TRBJ2-2; 9 bases map to TRBD1. The CDR3 extends over 15 amino acids. V lost 5 bases, J lost 4 bases, and 5 bases stayed unmatched. Germline CDR1 is SGHNT and CDR2 is YENEEA. In DNA form, the CDR3 reads TGTGCCAGCAGCCCGGGGACAGGGCGCACCGGGGAGCTGTTTTTT. Its translation: CASSPGTGRTGELFF.

The chain couples TRBV7-2 to TRBJ1-5, with D tentatively TRBD1 (5 bases). V was shortened by 3 bases and J by 3 bases, with 9 bases between the two germline ends. Germline V gives CDR1 SGHTA, CDR2 FQGNSA. CDR3 length equals 14 residues. The CDR3 region is CASSLGPNNQPQHF. CDR3 coding DNA: TGTGCCAGCAGCTTGGGGCCCAACAATCAGCCCCAGCATTTT.

The V and J genes are TRBV19 and TRBJ1-2, with unresolved D. The CDR3 is 11 amino acids. The V end was cut by 7 bases, the J end by 8 bases, with 11 bases between. CDR1 LNHDA and CDR2 SQIVND come from the germline V gene (reference sequence). CDR3 region: CASNRGQGYTF. CDR3 in DNA: TGTGCCAGTAACCGGGGTCAGGGCTACACCTTC.

The chain uses TRBV10-3 and TRBJ1-3; maybe TRBD1 (5 bases). Germline values: CDR1 ENHRY, CDR2 SYGVKD. Trimming removed 2 bases at V and 4 bases at J, with 18 bases between. CDR3 length equals 17 residues. The CDR3 DNA reads TGTGCCATCAGTGAGCCCCCGGGACTTGGGTCCGGAAACACCATATATTTT. It encodes CAISEPPGLGSGNTIYF.

The V gene is TRBV4-3, the J gene TRBJ2-1, with 12 bases matching TRBD2. V dropped 5 bases and J dropped 4; count of bases not matched to a gene: 6. This CDR3 comprises 16 residues. Germline V gene lookup returns CDR1 LGHNA and CDR2 YSLEER. DNA for the CDR3: TGCGCCAGCAGCTTACGGACTAGCGGGGCATACAATGAGCAGTTCTTC. This encodes CASSLRTSGAYNEQFF.

The chain joins TRBV7-2 to TRBJ1-2; D is uncertain. CDR3 length equals 13 residues. The germline V and J ends were trimmed by 2 bases and 7 bases, with 11 bases remaining between them. Germline CDR1 reads SGHTA; CDR2 reads FQGNSA. CDR3: CASSLSGKGGYTF. Here the CDR3 DNA reads TGTGCCAGCAGCTTATCAGGCAAGGGTGGCTACACCTTC.

This sequence joins TRBV7-9 and TRBJ1-4, with a possible D match to TRBD1 (5 bases). V was cut by 3 bases and J by 6 bases, with 11 bases left in between. Germline assignment: CDR1 SEHNR and CDR2 FQNEAQ (reference sequence). This CDR3 is built from 14 residues. DNA for the CDR3: TGTGCCAGCAGCTTGCGGCAGGGAGATGAAAAACTGTTTTTT. As protein: CASSLRQGDEKLFF.

V and J are TRBV7-3 and TRBJ2-5, with 7 bases lining up with TRBD1. The germline V gene encodes CDR1 SGHTA and CDR2 FQGTGA. The V and J ends lost 4 bases and 5 bases, in that order; junction bases with no gene match: 10. CDR3 length: 15 amino acids. As DNA, the CDR3 is TGTGCCAGCAGCTCACTCGGGACAGTAGAGGAGACCCAGTACTTC. This sequence encodes CASSSLGTVEETQYF. Full variable domain (remainder filled in from reference TRBV7-3 and TRBJ2-5): GAGVSQTPSNKVTEKGKYVELRCDPISGHTALYWYRQSLGQGPEFLIYFQGTGAADDSGLPNDRFFAVRPEGSVSTLKIQRTERGDSAVYLCASSSLGTVEETQYFGPGTRLLVL.

The CDR3 region has the DNA TGCGCCAGCAGCCAAGATCGTTTGCGAGACATAAGAGACTACACCTTC. It codes for CASSQDRLRDIRDYTF. The J gene is TRBJ1-2, the V gene TRBV4-3; D not certain. The CDR3 has 16 residues. The V end was cut by 0 bases, the J end by 10 bases, with 21 bases between. CDR1 is LGHNA, CDR2 YSLEER, per germline.

The chain combines TRBV4-3 with TRBJ2-3; TRBD2 matches at 11 bases. CDR3 length: 16 amino acids. J gave up 5 bases and V 1 base, and 5 bases lay outside the gene matches. Per the germline V gene, CDR1 is LGHNA and CDR2 is YSLEER. The DNA of the CDR3 is TGCGCCAGCAGCCAAGGTAGCGGGGGGGCCGTAGATACGCAGTATTTT. Translation gives CASSQGSGGAVDTQYF.

The gene calls are TRBV4-3 and TRBJ2-7, with 8 positions matching TRBD1. CDR1 and CDR2 from the germline V gene are LGHNA and YSLEER. This CDR3 is 16 amino acids long. The V gene end was trimmed by 0 bases and the J gene end by 5 bases; junction bases not matched to a gene: 9. The CDR3 sequence: CASSQEWFETGDEQYF. The CDR3 nucleotides read TGCGCCAGCAGCCAAGAGTGGTTCGAGACAGGGGACGAGCAGTACTTC.

The V call is TRBV11-2, the J call TRBJ1-2; D is ambiguous. The germline V gene encodes CDR1 SGHAT and CDR2 FQNNGV. Trimming stripped 4 bases from V and 1 base from J, with 16 bases between. This CDR3 is 16 amino acids long. Here the CDR3 reads CASSSFQEGLNYGYTF. CDR3 coding DNA: TGTGCCAGCAGCTCCTTCCAAGAGGGTCTTAACTATGGCTACACCTTC.

The rearrangement uses TRBV27 and TRBJ1-1; no definite D call. The ends were cut back, 5 bases at V and 1 base at J, with 17 bases in the middle. CDR1 MNHEY and CDR2 SMNVEV come from the germline V gene (reference sequence). The CDR3 is made up of 16 amino acids. The CDR3 is CASSPGYGGGNTEAFF. DNA of the CDR3: TGTGCCAGCAGTCCCGGTTACGGCGGCGGGAACACTGAAGCTTTCTTT.

This clone was recorded once. The V call is TRBV5-4, the J call TRBJ1-1; 7 bases map to TRBD1. After removal of 5 bases from V and 2 bases from J, the junction contained 6 bases not matched to a gene. CDR3 length: 14 amino acids. Germline assignment: CDR1 SGHNT and CDR2 YYREEE (reference sequence). The CDR3 loop reads CASRQDRANTEAFF. DNA for the CDR3: TGTGCCAGCAGGCAAGACAGGGCTAACACTGAAGCTTTCTTT.

This clone was observed once. The chain couples TRBV9 to TRBJ2-1; the D gene could be TRBD1 or TRBD2 (6 bases each). The CDR3 sequence is 12 residues long. Germline V CDR1 and CDR2: SGDLS, YYNGEE. Trimming took 3 bases from V and 7 from J, leaving 8 bases between them. The CDR3 coding sequence is TGTGCCAGCAGCGAAGGGGGGAATGAGCAGTTCTTC. Residues: CASSEGGNEQFF.

V and J are TRBV6-1 and TRBJ2-7; maybe TRBD2 (5 bases). This CDR3 is 12 amino acids long. Germline V gene data show CDR1 as MNHNS and CDR2 as SASEGT. V gave up 7 bases and J gave up 5 bases, with 12 bases separating them. The CDR3 region has the DNA TGTGCCAGCAAGCCGGAGGAAAACGAGCAGTACTTC. This encodes CASKPEENEQYF.

This chain connects TRBV28 to TRBJ2-3; 10 bases fit TRBD2. Trimming at V came to 2 bases and at J to 5 bases, leaving 7 bases not matched to a gene. The CDR3 is 16 residues long. The germline V gene has CDR1 MDHEN and CDR2 SYDVKM. As DNA, the CDR3 is TGTGCCAGCAGTTTAAACCCTAGCGGGAGTGTAGATACGCAGTATTTT. Residues: CASSLNPSGSVDTQYF.

This rearrangement joins TRBV18 to TRBJ1-5; weak D call: TRBD1 (5 bases). Trimming took off 4 bases at V and 4 bases at J, with 14 bases between the two ends. The CDR3 is 15 amino acids. Germline values: CDR1 KGHSH, CDR2 LQKENI. The CDR3 here is CASSLLGLQNQPQHF. CDR3 DNA sequence: TGTGCCAGCTCACTCCTGGGACTCCAAAATCAGCCCCAGCATTTT.

The V gene is TRBV29-1, the J gene TRBJ2-7; the D call may be TRBD1 or TRBD2 (6 bases each). Germline V CDR1 and CDR2: SQVTM, ANQGSEA. This CDR3 is 12 amino acids long. Trimming stripped 6 bases from V and 3 bases from J, with 12 bases between. CDR3 bases: TGCAGCGTACAGGGAGGTGGCTACGAGCAGTACTTC. It is translated as CSVQGGGYEQYF.

The rearrangement links TRBV7-2 to TRBJ2-3, with 9 bases lining up with TRBD2. Germline V gives CDR1 SGHTA, CDR2 FQGNSA. This CDR3 region has 16 residues. Losses at the gene ends were 5 bases for V and 4 bases for J; bases not matched to a gene: 10. CDR3 nucleotide sequence: TGTGCCAGCAGCCAATTAGCGGGAGTAAGTGCAGATACGCAGTATTTT. Its translation is CASSQLAGVSADTQYF. Full variable domain (missing parts from reference TRBV7-2 and TRBJ2-3): GAGVSQSPSNKVTEKGKDVELRCDPISGHTALYWYRQSLGQGLEFLIYFQGNSAPDKSGLPSDRFSAERTGGSVSTLTIQRTQQEDSAVYLCASSQLAGVSADTQYFGPGTRLTVL.